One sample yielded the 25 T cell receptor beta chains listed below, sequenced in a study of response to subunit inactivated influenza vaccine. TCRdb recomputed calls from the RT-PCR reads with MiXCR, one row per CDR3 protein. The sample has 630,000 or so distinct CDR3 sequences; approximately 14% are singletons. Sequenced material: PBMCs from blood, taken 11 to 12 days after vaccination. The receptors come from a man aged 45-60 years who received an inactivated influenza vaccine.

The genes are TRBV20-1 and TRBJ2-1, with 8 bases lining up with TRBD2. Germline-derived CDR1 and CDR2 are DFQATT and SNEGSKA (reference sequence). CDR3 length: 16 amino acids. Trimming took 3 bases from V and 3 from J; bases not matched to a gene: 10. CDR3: CSASSLGGGNYNEQFF. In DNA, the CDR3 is TGCAGTGCTAGCTCGTTGGGCGGGGGGAACTACAATGAGCAGTTCTTC.

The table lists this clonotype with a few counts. Here the CDR3 DNA reads TGTGCCAGCAGCCCTATCGGGGGCGTCCAAGAGACCCAGTACTTC. Protein: CASSPIGGVQETQYF. The chain recombines TRBV5-5 with TRBJ2-5; TRBD1 or TRBD2 may be the D gene (6 bases each). The V gene's germline CDR1 is SGHKS and CDR2 YYEKEE (reference sequence). CDR3 length equals 15 residues. Trimming stripped 4 bases from V and 1 base from J, with 14 bases between. The full variable domain, completed using reference TRBV5-5 and TRBJ2-5, is DAGVTQSPTHLIKTRGQQVTLRCSPISGHKSVSWYQQVLGQGPQFIFQYYEKEERGRGNFPDRFSARQFPNYSSELNVNALLLGDSALYLCASSPIGGVQETQYFGPGTRLLVL.

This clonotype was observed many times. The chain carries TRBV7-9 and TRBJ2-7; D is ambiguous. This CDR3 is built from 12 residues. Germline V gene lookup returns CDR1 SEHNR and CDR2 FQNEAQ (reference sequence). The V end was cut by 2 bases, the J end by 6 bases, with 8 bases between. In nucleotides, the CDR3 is TGTGCCAGCAGCTTATTCCTCTCCGAGCAGTACTTC. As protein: CASSLFLSEQYF.

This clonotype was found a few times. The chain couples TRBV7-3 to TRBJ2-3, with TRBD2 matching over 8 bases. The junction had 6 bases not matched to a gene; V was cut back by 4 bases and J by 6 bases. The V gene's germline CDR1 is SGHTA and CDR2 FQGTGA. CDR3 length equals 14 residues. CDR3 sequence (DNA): TGTGCCAGCAGCTCCAGCGGGAGTTCGGATACGCAGTATTTT. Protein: CASSSSGSSDTQYF. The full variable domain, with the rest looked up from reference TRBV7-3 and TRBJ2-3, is GAGVSQTPSNKVTEKGKYVELRCDPISGHTALYWYRQSLGQGPEFLIYFQGTGAADDSGLPNDRFFAVRPEGSVSTLKIQRTERGDSAVYLCASSSSGSSDTQYFGPGTRLTVL.

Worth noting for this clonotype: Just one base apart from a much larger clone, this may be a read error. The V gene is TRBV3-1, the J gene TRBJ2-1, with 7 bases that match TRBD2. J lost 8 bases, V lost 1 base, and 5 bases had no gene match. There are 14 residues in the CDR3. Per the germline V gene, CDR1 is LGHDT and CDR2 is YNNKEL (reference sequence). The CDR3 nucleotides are TGTGCCAGCAGCCAAGGGGAGGGCTGCTATGAGCAGTTCTTC. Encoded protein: CASSQGEGCYEQFF.

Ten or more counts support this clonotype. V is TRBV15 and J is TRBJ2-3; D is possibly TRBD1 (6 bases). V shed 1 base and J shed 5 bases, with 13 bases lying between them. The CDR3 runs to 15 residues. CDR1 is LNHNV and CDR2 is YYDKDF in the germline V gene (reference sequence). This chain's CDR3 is CATSRALQGRDTQYF. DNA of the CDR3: TGTGCCACCAGCAGAGCCCTACAGGGCAGAGATACGCAGTATTTT.

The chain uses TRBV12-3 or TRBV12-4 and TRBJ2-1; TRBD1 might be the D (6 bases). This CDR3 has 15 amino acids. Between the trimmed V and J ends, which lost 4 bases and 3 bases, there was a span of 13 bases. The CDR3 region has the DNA TGTGCCAGCAGTTCCCAGGGGACACTCTACAATGAGCAGTTCTTC. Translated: CASSSQGTLYNEQFF.

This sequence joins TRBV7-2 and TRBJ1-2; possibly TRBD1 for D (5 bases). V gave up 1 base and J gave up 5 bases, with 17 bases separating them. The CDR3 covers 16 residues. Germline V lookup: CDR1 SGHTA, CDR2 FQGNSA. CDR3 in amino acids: CASSLGLTGGRYGYTF. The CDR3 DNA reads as TGTGCCAGCAGCTTAGGCCTGACGGGGGGAAGGTATGGCTACACCTTC. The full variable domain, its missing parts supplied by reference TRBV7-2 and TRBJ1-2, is GAGVSQSPSNKVTEKGKDVELRCDPISGHTALYWYRQSLGQGLEFLIYFQGNSAPDKSGLPSDRFSAERTGGSVSTLTIQRTQQEDSAVYLCASSLGLTGGRYGYTFGSGTRLTVV.

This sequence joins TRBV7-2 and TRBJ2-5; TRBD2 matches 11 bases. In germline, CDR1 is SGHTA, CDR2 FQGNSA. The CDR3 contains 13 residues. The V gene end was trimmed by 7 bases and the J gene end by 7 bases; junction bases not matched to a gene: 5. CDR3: CASNQGLAGTQYF. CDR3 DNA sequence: TGTGCCAGCAACCAAGGACTAGCGGGGACCCAGTACTTC.

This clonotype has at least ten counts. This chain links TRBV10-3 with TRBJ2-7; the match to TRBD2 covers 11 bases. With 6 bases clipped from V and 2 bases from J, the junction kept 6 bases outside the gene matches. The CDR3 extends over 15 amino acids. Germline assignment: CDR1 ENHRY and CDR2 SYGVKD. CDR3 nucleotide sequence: TGTGCCATCAGCCTCCGACTAGCGGGGACCTACGAGCAGTACTTC. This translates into CAISLRLAGTYEQYF.

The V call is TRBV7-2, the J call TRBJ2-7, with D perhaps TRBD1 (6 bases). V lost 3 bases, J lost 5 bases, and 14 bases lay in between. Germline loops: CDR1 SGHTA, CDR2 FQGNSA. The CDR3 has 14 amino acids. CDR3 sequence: CASSFWQGTNEQYF. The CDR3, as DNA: TGTGCCAGCAGCTTTTGGCAGGGGACCAACGAGCAGTACTTC.

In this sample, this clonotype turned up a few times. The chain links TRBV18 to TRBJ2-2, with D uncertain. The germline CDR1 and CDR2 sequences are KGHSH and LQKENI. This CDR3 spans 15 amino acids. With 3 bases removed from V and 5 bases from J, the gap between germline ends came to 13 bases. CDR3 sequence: CASSPGQPGTGELFF. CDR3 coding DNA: TGTGCCAGCTCACCTGGGCAGCCTGGGACCGGGGAGCTGTTTTTT.

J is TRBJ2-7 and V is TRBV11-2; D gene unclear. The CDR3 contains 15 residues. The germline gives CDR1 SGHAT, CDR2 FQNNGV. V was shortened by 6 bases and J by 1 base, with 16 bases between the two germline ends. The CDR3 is CASSQVQFPSYEQYF. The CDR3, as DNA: TGTGCCAGCAGTCAGGTACAGTTTCCTTCCTACGAGCAGTACTTC.

In nucleotides, the CDR3 is TGCAGCGGGAGGACAGAATCGTATGGCTACACCTTC. Residues: CSGRTESYGYTF. This chain joins TRBV29-1 and TRBJ1-2, with D possibly matching TRBD1 (6 bases). V was cut by 7 bases and J by 5 bases, with 14 bases left in between. The germline gives CDR1 SQVTM, CDR2 ANQGSEA. The CDR3 runs to 12 residues.

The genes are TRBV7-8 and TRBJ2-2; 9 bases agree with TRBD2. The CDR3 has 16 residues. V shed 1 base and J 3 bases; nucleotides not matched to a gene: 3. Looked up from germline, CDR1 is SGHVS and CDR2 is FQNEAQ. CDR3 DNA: TGTGCCAGCAGCTTAGGCGTAGCGGGAGACACCGGGGAGCTGTTTTTT. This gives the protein CASSLGVAGDTGELFF.

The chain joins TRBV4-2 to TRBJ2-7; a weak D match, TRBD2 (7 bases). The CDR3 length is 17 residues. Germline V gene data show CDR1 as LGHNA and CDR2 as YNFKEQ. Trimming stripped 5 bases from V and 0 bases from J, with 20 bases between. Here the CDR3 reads CASSSSLGGGFSYEQYF. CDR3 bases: TGTGCCAGCAGCTCCTCTTTAGGGGGGGGGTTCTCCTACGAGCAGTACTTC.

The CDR3 sequence: CASGLWTGNNEQFF. CDR3 DNA sequence: TGCGCCAGCGGTTTATGGACAGGCAACAATGAGCAGTTCTTC. This chain connects TRBV5-1 to TRBJ2-1; TRBD1 matches at 7 bases. This CDR3 comprises 14 residues. Trimming removed 7 bases from V and 5 bases from J; junction bases left unmatched: 9. Germline V gene lookup returns CDR1 SGHRS and CDR2 YFSETQ.

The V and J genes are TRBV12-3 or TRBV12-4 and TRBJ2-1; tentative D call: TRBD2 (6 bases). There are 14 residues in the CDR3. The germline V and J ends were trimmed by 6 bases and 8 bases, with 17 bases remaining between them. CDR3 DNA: TGTGCCAGCAGCCGATTGGGGGAGGTCTATGAGCAGTTCTTC. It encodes CASSRLGEVYEQFF.

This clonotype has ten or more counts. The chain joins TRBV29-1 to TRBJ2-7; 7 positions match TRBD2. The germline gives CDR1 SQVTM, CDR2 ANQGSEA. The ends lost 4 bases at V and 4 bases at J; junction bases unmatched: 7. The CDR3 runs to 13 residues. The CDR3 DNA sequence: TGCAGCGTTGTCGGCGGGAGCAGGTACGAGCAGTACTTC. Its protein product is CSVVGGSRYEQYF.

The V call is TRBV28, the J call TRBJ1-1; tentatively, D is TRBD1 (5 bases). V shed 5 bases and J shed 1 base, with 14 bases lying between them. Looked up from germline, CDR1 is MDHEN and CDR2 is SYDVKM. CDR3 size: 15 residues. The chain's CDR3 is CASSRRGVANTEAFF. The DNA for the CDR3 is TGTGCCAGCAGTCGAAGAGGGGTCGCGAACACTGAAGCTTTCTTT.

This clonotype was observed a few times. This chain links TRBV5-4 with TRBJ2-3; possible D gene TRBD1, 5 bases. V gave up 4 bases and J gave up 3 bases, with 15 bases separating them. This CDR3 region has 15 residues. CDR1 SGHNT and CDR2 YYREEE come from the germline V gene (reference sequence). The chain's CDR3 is CASSKTLQVTDTQYF. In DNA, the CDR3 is TGTGCCAGCAGCAAAACGTTACAGGTAACAGATACGCAGTATTTT.

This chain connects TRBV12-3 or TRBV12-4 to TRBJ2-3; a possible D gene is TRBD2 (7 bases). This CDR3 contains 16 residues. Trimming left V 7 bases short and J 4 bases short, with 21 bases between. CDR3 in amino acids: CASKAAGHRRPDTQYF. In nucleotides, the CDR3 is TGTGCCAGCAAAGCAGCGGGACATAGACGCCCAGATACGCAGTATTTT.

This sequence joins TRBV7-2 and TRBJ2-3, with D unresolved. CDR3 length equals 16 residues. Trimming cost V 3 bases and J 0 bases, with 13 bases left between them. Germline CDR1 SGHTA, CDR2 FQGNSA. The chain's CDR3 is CASSFRRDPSTDTQYF. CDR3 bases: TGTGCCAGCAGCTTTCGCCGCGACCCTAGCACAGATACGCAGTATTTT.

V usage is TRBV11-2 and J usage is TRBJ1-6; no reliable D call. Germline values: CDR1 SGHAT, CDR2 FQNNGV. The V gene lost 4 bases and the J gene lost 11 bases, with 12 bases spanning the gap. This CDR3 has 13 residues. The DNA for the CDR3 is TGTGCCAGCAGCTGGACGGGAGGAACACCCCTCCACTTT. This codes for CASSWTGGTPLHF.

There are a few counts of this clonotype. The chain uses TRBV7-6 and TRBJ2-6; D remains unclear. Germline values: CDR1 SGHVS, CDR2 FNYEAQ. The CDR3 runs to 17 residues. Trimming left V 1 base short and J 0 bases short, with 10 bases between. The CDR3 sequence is CASSLGQLRSGANVLTF. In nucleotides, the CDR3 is TGTGCCAGCAGCTTAGGGCAGTTACGCTCTGGGGCCAACGTCCTGACTTTC.